These 21 T cell receptor beta chains were all obtained from the same sample, sequenced in a study of blood T cell repertoires in COVID-19. Using immunoSEQ multiplex PCR, the repertoire was profiled, and TCRdb retains in-frame clones only, with some absent. Among 200,000 to 250,000 clones listed, about 85% were seen once. Sequencing used peripheral blood. The source of these receptors is a young man with active or convalescent COVID-19.

The chain employs TRBV13 and TRBJ1-2; tentatively, D is TRBD1 (5 bases). This CDR3 is 16 amino acids long. Looked up from germline, CDR1 is PRHDT and CDR2 is FYEKMQ (reference sequence). V gave up 0 bases and J gave up 3 bases, with 14 bases separating them. CDR3 residues: CASSLGGRQPHYGYTF. CDR3 coding DNA: TGTGCCAGCAGCTTAGGCGGAAGACAGCCCCACTATGGCTACACCTTC.

The rearrangement uses TRBV9 and TRBJ1-2; tentatively, D is TRBD1 (5 bases). The germline V gene has CDR1 SGDLS and CDR2 YYNGEE. V gave up 0 bases and J gave up 3 bases, with 9 bases separating them. This CDR3 comprises 14 residues. CDR3 protein: CASSVVRAYYGYTF. The CDR3 nucleotides read TGTGCCAGCAGCGTAGTCAGGGCCTACTATGGCTACACCTTC.

The chain couples TRBV21-1 to TRBJ1-1. TRBV21-1 is given as a pseudogene. This CDR3 is 11 amino acids long. Here the CDR3 reads CASSGRTEAFF. The DNA of the CDR3 is TGTGCCAGCAGTGGGAGGACTGAAGCTTTCTTT.

This chain joins TRBV6-5 and TRBJ1-2; a weak D match, TRBD1 (5 bases). Germline loops: CDR1 MNHEY, CDR2 SVGAGI. The CDR3 is 15 residues long. Trimming shortened V by 4 bases and J by 0 bases, and 12 bases separated the two germline ends. The CDR3 spells CASSSSSTANYGYTF. CDR3 DNA: TGTGCCAGCAGTTCCTCCTCGACAGCTAACTATGGCTACACCTTC.

In DNA form, the CDR3 reads TGTGCCAGTAGTATAAAGGGGGGGAAGACCCAGTACTTC. This gives the protein CASSIKGGKTQYF. The chain employs TRBV19 and TRBJ2-5; a possible D gene is TRBD2 (7 bases). The CDR3 is 13 residues long. V was cut by 2 bases and J by 6 bases, with 10 bases left in between. Germline values: CDR1 LNHDA, CDR2 SQIVND (reference sequence).

J is TRBJ1-2 and V is TRBV5-5; 9 positions agree with TRBD1. The V and J ends lost 4 bases and 8 bases, in that order; junction bases with no gene match: 9. The CDR3 sequence is 14 residues long. Germline V CDR1 and CDR2: SGHKS, YYEKEE (reference sequence). The CDR3: CASSTPGQGDGYTF. The DNA of the CDR3 is TGTGCCAGCAGCACCCCGGGACAGGGAGACGGCTACACCTTC.

This clone is a singleton in its sample. The rearrangement uses TRBV7-9 and TRBJ1-2, with TRBD1 as a possible D gene (5 bases). This CDR3 has 15 amino acids. V gave up 1 base and J gave up 8 bases, with 17 bases separating them. Germline assignment: CDR1 SEHNR and CDR2 FQNEAQ (reference sequence). The CDR3 region is CASSLVGATLGGYTF. The DNA for the CDR3 is TGTGCCAGCAGCTTAGTAGGGGCCACCCTGGGGGGCTACACCTTC.

V and J are TRBV15 and TRBJ2-7, with D maybe TRBD1 (5 bases). In germline, CDR1 is LNHNV, CDR2 YYDKDF (reference sequence). V lost 2 bases and J lost 2, with 13 bases in between. The CDR3 runs 15 residues. The CDR3 DNA is TGTGCCACCAGCAGACGTCGTCAGGGAACCTACGAGCAGTACTTC. Its translation is CATSRRRQGTYEQYF.

The chain is built from TRBV18 and TRBJ1-2; perhaps TRBD1 as D (6 bases). This CDR3 is 15 amino acids long. Germline V CDR1 and CDR2: KGHSH, LQKENI. V gave up 6 bases and J gave up 8 bases, with 22 bases separating them. The CDR3 nucleotides read TGTGCCAGCTCGCAAAACTTGGACAGCCTGGGAGGCTACACCTTC. It translates to CASSQNLDSLGGYTF.

The chain couples TRBV25-1 to TRBJ1-1; the D gene is possibly TRBD1 (5 bases). V lost 7 bases, J lost 1 base, and 7 bases lay in between. This CDR3 comprises 12 residues. Germline loops: CDR1 MGHDK, CDR2 SYGVNS. In DNA form, the CDR3 reads TGTGCCAGCACTACAGGGAACACTGAAGCTTTCTTT. It translates to CASTTGNTEAFF.

The count of this clone is one. This chain links TRBV5-4 with TRBJ2-1; 9 bases match TRBD2. Germline CDR1 reads SGHNT; CDR2 reads YYREEE (reference sequence). Trimming took 0 bases from V and 3 from J; bases not matched to a gene: 1. The CDR3 contains 15 residues. The CDR3 sequence is CASSLVAGDYNEQFF. CDR3 nucleotide sequence: TGTGCCAGCAGCTTGGTAGCGGGAGACTACAATGAGCAGTTCTTC.

The chain combines TRBV30 with TRBJ1-1; TRBD1 matches at 8 bases. With 2 bases clipped from V and 1 base from J, the junction kept 6 bases outside the gene matches. CDR3 length equals 15 residues. From germline, CDR1 is GTSNPN and CDR2 SVGIG (reference sequence). In DNA form, the CDR3 reads TGTGCCTGGAGTTTCCCTGGGACAGGGAACACTGAAGCTTTCTTT. The encoded protein is CAWSFPGTGNTEAFF.

This sequence joins TRBV5-6 and TRBJ2-1, with D maybe TRBD1 (6 bases). The CDR3 has 14 amino acids. Looked up from germline, CDR1 is SGHDT and CDR2 is YYEEEE. The V end lost 2 bases, the J end lost 4 bases, and 10 bases lay between the germline ends. CDR3 coding DNA: TGTGCCAGCAGCTTAGGGACAATGTACAATGAGCAGTTCTTC. Protein sequence: CASSLGTMYNEQFF.

V is TRBV30 and J is TRBJ1-1, with D possibly matching TRBD1 (6 bases). Germline V CDR1 and CDR2: GTSNPN, SVGIG (reference sequence). This CDR3 spans 12 amino acids. The V end lost 3 bases, the J end lost 8 bases, and 13 bases lay between the germline ends. The CDR3 protein is CAWRTDRPEAFF. The DNA for the CDR3 is TGTGCCTGGAGGACAGACAGGCCCGAAGCTTTCTTT.

This clone was recorded once. The chain carries TRBV30 and TRBJ1-2; tentatively, D is TRBD1 (6 bases). V gave up 4 bases and J gave up 8 bases, with 11 bases separating them. CDR1 and CDR2 from the germline V gene are GTSNPN and SVGIG (reference sequence). This CDR3 spans 11 amino acids. The CDR3 here is CAWMDRRGYTF. The CDR3 bases are TGTGCCTGGATGGACAGACGGGGCTACACCTTC.

The genes are TRBV9 and TRBJ1-2, with D perhaps matching TRBD1 (6 bases). V was shortened by 8 bases and J by 2 bases, with 13 bases between the two germline ends. CDR1 is SGDLS and CDR2 is YYNGEE in the germline V gene. This CDR3 is 13 amino acids long. CDR3 coding DNA: TGTGCCAGTTCGGACGGGACAAACTATGGCTACACCTTC. It codes for CASSDGTNYGYTF.

Only a few counts were recorded for this clone. The chain combines TRBV7-2 with TRBJ1-1; 10 bases are shared with TRBD1. CDR3 length equals 16 residues. Germline CDR1 reads SGHTA; CDR2 reads FQGNSA. The ends lost 6 bases at V and 3 bases at J; junction bases unmatched: 10. The CDR3 DNA follows: TGTGCCAGCAGGAGTTCCCGGGACAGGGGCGACACTGAAGCTTTCTTT. Amino acids: CASRSSRDRGDTEAFF.

The chain combines TRBV28 with TRBJ1-3; the D gene is possibly TRBD1 (5 bases). V lost 1 base and J 0 bases, leaving 7 bases between the germline ends. The length of the CDR3 is 15 residues. The germline CDR1 and CDR2 sequences are MDHEN and SYDVKM. In DNA, the CDR3 is TGTGCCAGCAGTTTATTCCAGGGCTCTGGAAACACCATATATTTT. Amino acid sequence: CASSLFQGSGNTIYF.

V and J are TRBV4-1 and TRBJ1-2; maybe TRBD1 (6 bases). The CDR3 totals 18 residues. V gave up 0 bases and J gave up 1 base, with 18 bases separating them. Germline-derived CDR1 and CDR2 are MGHRA and YSYEKL. DNA of the CDR3: TGCGCCAGCAGCCAAGATCCGGCAGGGGCGAGCTATAACTATGGCTACACCTTC. Protein sequence: CASSQDPAGASYNYGYTF.

The J gene is TRBJ1-2, the V gene TRBV7-9; D call uncertain. This CDR3 contains 13 residues. Germline V gives CDR1 SEHNR, CDR2 FQNEAQ (reference sequence). V was cut by 6 bases and J by 8 bases, with 16 bases left in between. CDR3 in amino acids: CASSFQEREGYTF. The CDR3 DNA is TGTGCCAGCAGTTTTCAGGAGCGGGAAGGCTACACCTTC.

J is TRBJ1-1 and V is TRBV3-1 (or the pseudogene TRBV3-2); D might be TRBD1 (6 bases). V lost 11 bases and J 0 bases, leaving 10 bases between the germline ends. The CDR3 has 12 residues. Per the germline V gene, CDR1 is LGHDT and CDR2 is YNNKEL (reference sequence). The CDR3 sequence: CASQGMNTEAFF. CDR3 DNA sequence: TGTGCCTCCCAGGGGATGAACACTGAAGCTTTCTTT.